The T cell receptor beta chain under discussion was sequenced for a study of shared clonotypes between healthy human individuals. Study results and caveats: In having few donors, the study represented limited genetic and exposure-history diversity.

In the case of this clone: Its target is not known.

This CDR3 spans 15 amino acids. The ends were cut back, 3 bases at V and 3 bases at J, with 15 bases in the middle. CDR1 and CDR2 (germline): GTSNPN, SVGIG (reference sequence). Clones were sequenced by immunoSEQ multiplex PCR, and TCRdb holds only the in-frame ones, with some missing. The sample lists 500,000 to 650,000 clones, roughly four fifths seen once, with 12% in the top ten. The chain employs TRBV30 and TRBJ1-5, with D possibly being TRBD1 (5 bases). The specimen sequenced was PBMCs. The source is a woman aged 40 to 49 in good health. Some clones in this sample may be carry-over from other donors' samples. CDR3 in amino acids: CAWRAGGGPNQPQHF. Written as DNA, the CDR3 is TGTGCCTGGAGGGCGGGGGGAGGCCCCAATCAGCCCCAGCATTTT.